Presented here are 9 T cell receptor beta chains from one specimen sequenced in a study of long-term antiretroviral therapy in people with HIV. They ran version v3.0 of the immunoSEQ assay at survey level. The repertoire was sequenced with immunoSEQ multiplex PCR; TCRdb's copy has only in-frame clones and lacks some. The sample shows about 35,000 clones, around four fifths of them seen only once. Sequencing was performed on unsorted PBMCs, taken 1 year after starting antiretroviral therapy. These receptors were obtained from a man aged 18 to 30 with HIV.

This rearrangement joins TRBV11-3 to TRBJ2-7, with 9 bases fitting TRBD1. This CDR3 comprises 14 residues. Germline assignment: CDR1 SGHNT and CDR2 YENEEA. Trimming took 5 bases from V and 6 from J; bases not matched to a gene: 8. For the CDR3, the DNA is TGTGCCAGCAGCCGTCGGGACAGGGTCAGCGAGCAGTACTTC. This translates into CASSRRDRVSEQYF.

Only a few counts were recorded for this clone. This CDR3 is CASSVGQQNTEAFF. The CDR3 bases are TGTGCCAGCAGCGTAGGACAGCAGAACACTGAAGCTTTCTTT. The chain is built from TRBV9 and TRBJ1-1; D may be TRBD1 (5 bases). The germline V gene encodes CDR1 SGDLS and CDR2 YYNGEE. Trimming pared 0 bases from V and 1 base from J, leaving 7 bases between. The CDR3 runs to 14 residues.

The rearrangement joins TRBV11-2 to TRBJ2-7; D gene unclear. This CDR3 contains 14 residues. Germline loops: CDR1 SGHAT, CDR2 FQNNGV. The V end lost 1 base, the J end lost 2 bases, and 9 bases lay between the germline ends. The CDR3 sequence: CASSLGRYTYEQYF. The CDR3 bases are TGTGCCAGCAGCTTAGGAAGGTATACCTACGAGCAGTACTTC.

This clone is a singleton in its sample. The chain combines TRBV7-8 with TRBJ2-3; the D is unclear. This CDR3 spans 15 amino acids. Germline V gene sequence: CDR1 SGHVS, CDR2 FQNEAQ. With 4 bases removed from V and 1 base from J, the gap between germline ends came to 12 bases. CDR3 sequence reads: CASSSWPRGTDTQYF. The CDR3 nucleotides are TGTGCCAGCAGCTCCTGGCCCCGGGGCACAGATACGCAGTATTTT.

This chain connects TRBV5-1 to TRBJ2-7; D might be TRBD1 or TRBD2, each matching 5 bases. The CDR3 is 13 residues long. Germline lookup yields CDR1 SGHRS and CDR2 YFSETQ. Trimming removed 7 bases at V and 0 bases at J, with 11 bases between. In nucleotides, the CDR3 is TGCGCCAGCTCCCGGGACGGCTCCTACGAGCAGTACTTC. Translated: CASSRDGSYEQYF.

The V call is TRBV9, the J call TRBJ2-7; 9 positions agree with TRBD1. The germline CDR1 and CDR2 sequences are SGDLS and YYNGEE. Trimming at V came to 3 bases and at J to 3 bases, leaving 4 bases not matched to a gene. This CDR3 comprises 14 residues. CDR3 residues: CASSGRDRDYEQYF. DNA of the CDR3: TGTGCCAGCAGCGGCCGGGACAGGGACTACGAGCAGTACTTC.

The chain combines TRBV6-4 with TRBJ1-2; 8 nucleotides line up with TRBD1. This CDR3 region has 13 residues. Germline trimming cut 6 bases from V and 6 bases from J; bases unmatched to any gene: 6. Germline assignment: CDR1 MRHNA and CDR2 SNTAGT. CDR3 residues: CASSRETGDGYTF. In DNA, the CDR3 is TGTGCCAGCAGCAGAGAGACAGGGGATGGCTACACCTTC.

The chain links TRBV19 to TRBJ1-2, with D hard to call. Germline V CDR1 and CDR2: LNHDA, SQIVND (reference sequence). This CDR3 is 14 amino acids long. V dropped 7 bases and J dropped 8 bases, with 20 bases sitting between them. The CDR3 nucleotides read TGTGCCAGTATTCTTCCCTCTGGATCGAACGGCTACACCTTC. Encoded protein: CASILPSGSNGYTF.

The chain employs TRBV7-6 and TRBJ1-2; no clear D. Germline V gene lookup returns CDR1 SGHVS and CDR2 FNYEAQ. CDR3 length: 16 residues. The V and J ends lost 1 base and 0 bases respectively, with 12 bases between them. Here the CDR3 DNA reads TGTGCCAGCAGCTTAGTCGTTGCAGCTACTAACTATGGCTACACCTTC. Amino acids: CASSLVVAATNYGYTF.